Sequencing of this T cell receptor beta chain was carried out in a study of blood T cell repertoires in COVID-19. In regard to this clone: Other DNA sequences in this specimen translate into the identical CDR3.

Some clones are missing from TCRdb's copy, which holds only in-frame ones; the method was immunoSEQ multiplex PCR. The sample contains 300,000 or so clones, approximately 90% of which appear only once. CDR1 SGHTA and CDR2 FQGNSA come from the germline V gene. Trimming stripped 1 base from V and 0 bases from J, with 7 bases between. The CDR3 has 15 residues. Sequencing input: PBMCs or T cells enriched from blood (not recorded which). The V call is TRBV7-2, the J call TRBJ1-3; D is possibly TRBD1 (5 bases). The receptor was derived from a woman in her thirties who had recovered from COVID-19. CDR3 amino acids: CASSLGQSSGNTIYF. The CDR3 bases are TGTGCCAGCAGCTTAGGACAGTCCTCTGGAAACACCATATATTTT.